What follows describes a single T cell receptor (beta chain). No antigen is known for it. The CDR3 sequence is 15 residues long. V trimming: 4 bases; J trimming: 0 bases; junction bases outside the gene matches: 4. Germline-derived CDR1 and CDR2 are SGHRS and YFSETQ. The data derive from a study of cytomegalovirus exposure and HLA in healthy donors. The study's findings and limits: Cytomegalovirus association was assigned to about 150 TCR beta chains.

TCRdb's table, derived via immunoSEQ multiplex PCR, lists solely in-frame clones and lacks some. This table has 150,000 to 180,000 clones, roughly 90% appearing once. The sequenced sample consisted of PBMCs. The sequence was obtained from a man between 18 and 35 years old in good health and CMV-seropositive. V is TRBV5-1 and J is TRBJ1-1, with 9 nucleotides matching TRBD1. The CDR3 DNA follows: TGCGCCAGCAGCCCCACAGGGGGCCTGAACACTGAAGCTTTCTTT. Translated: CASSPTGGLNTEAFF.